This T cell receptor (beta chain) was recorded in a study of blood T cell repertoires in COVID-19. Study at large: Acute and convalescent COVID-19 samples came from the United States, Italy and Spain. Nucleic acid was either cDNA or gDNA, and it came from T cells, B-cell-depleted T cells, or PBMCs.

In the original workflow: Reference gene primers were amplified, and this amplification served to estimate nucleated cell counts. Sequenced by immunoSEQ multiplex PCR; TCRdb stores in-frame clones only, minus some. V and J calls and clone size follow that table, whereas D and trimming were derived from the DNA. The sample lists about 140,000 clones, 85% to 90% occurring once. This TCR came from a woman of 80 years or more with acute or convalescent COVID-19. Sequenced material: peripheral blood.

The CDR3 region is CASSGLAGVYNEQFF. The CDR3 DNA reads as TGCGCCAGCAGCGGGCTAGCGGGGGTATACAATGAGCAGTTCTTC. The chain couples TRBV5-1 to TRBJ2-1, with 10 bases fitting TRBD2. V was clipped by 4 bases and J by 4 bases; unmatched bases: 5. The CDR3 has 15 amino acids. Germline V gene lookup returns CDR1 SGHRS and CDR2 YFSETQ.